These 21 T cell receptor beta chains were all obtained from the same sample, sequenced in a study of T cells in Graves' hyperthyroidism and ophthalmopathy (dated by TCRdb to between 2018 and 2020). The protocol used for the library was multiplex PCR. The run used an Illumina HiSeq 2000. TCR beta CDR3 regions were amplified from RNA transcripts. A first-round RT-PCR of the TCR CDR3 used the HTBI primer set with the Qiagen OneStep RT-PCR kit. Using fastp trimming at Q25 and MiXCR clonotype assembly, TCRdb reanalyzed the public sequencing data and kept in-frame beta chains. One record per CDR3 amino acid sequence lists the most common genes and DNA. This sample gives about 520,000 distinct CDR3 sequences in total; around 24% of them show up just once. The ten top clones hold around 11% of the sample. Sequenced sample: blood. All receptors come from a woman in her twenties or thirties with Graves' ophthalmopathy.

This clonotype has ten or more counts. In DNA form, the CDR3 reads TGCAGTGCTAGGAGAGGGTGGACGGACTATGGCTACACCTTC. Translated: CSARRGWTDYGYTF. The chain recombines TRBV20-1 with TRBJ1-2; D unclear. CDR3 length: 14 amino acids. Per germline, CDR1 DFQATT and CDR2 SNEGSKA (reference sequence). The V and J ends lost 3 bases and 3 bases respectively, with 14 bases between them.

The chain recombines TRBV28 with TRBJ2-7; 7 nucleotides agree with TRBD1. CDR3 length: 15 residues. The ends lost 5 bases at V and 4 bases at J; junction bases unmatched: 11. Germline-derived CDR1 and CDR2 are MDHEN and SYDVKM. CDR3 bases: TGTGCCAGCAGTGCCAGGGACAGCCAAGGTTACGAGCAGTACTTC. Translated, it gives CASSARDSQGYEQYF. Using reference TRBV28 and TRBJ2-7 for the parts outside the CDR3, the full variable domain is DVKVTQSSRYLVKRTGEKVFLECVQDMDHENMFWYRQDPGLGLRLIYFSYDVKMKEKGDIPEGYSVSREKKERFSLILESASTNQTSMYLCASSARDSQGYEQYFGPGTRLTVT.

This clonotype was recorded many times. This chain joins TRBV20-1 and TRBJ2-7, with a weak D call TRBD2 (5 bases). The germline CDR1 and CDR2 sequences are DFQATT and SNEGSKA (reference sequence). Trimming stripped 0 bases from V and 2 bases from J, with 14 bases between. This CDR3 has 15 amino acids. In DNA form, the CDR3 reads TGCAGTGCTAGAGATCTCCCAGAGGGCGCCTACGAGCAGTACTTC. Translating gives CSARDLPEGAYEQYF.

This clonotype has only a few counts. The chain has TRBV12-3 or TRBV12-4 and TRBJ1-2, with 7 bases aligning to TRBD1. The junction had 7 bases not matched to a gene; V was cut back by 6 bases and J by 3 bases. The CDR3 consists of 14 residues. CDR3 bases: TGTGCCAGCAGATCACAGGGGAGAGACTATGGCTACACCTTC. Protein: CASRSQGRDYGYTF.

This clonotype was found many times. The chain is built from TRBV6-5 and TRBJ1-1; D is ambiguous. The V end was cut by 0 bases, the J end by 0 bases, with 5 bases between. CDR3 length: 14 amino acids. The germline V gene encodes CDR1 MNHEY and CDR2 SVGAGI. DNA of the CDR3: TGTGCCAGCAGTTACTCTCGGATGAACACTGAAGCTTTCTTT. Protein sequence: CASSYSRMNTEAFF.

This clonotype was observed many times. V gene TRBV7-2 combines with J gene TRBJ2-5, with a weak D call TRBD1 (6 bases). Germline CDR1 is SGHTA and CDR2 is FQGNSA. The CDR3 covers 16 residues. V gave up 1 base and J gave up 1 base, with 13 bases separating them. CDR3 in amino acids: CASSLVAGAIQETQYF. The CDR3 coding sequence is TGTGCCAGCAGCTTAGTGGCAGGGGCCATCCAAGAGACCCAGTACTTC. Together with reference TRBV7-2 and TRBJ2-5, the CDR3 gives the full variable domain: GAGVSQSPSNKVTEKGKDVELRCDPISGHTALYWYRQSLGQGLEFLIYFQGNSAPDKSGLPSDRFSAERTGGSVSTLTIQRTQQEDSAVYLCASSLVAGAIQETQYFGPGTRLLVL.

This clonotype was seen ten or more times. In DNA form, the CDR3 reads TGTGCCAGCACAACACAGGGACTAGCTATCGAGACCCAGTACTTC. It is translated as CASTTQGLAIETQYF. The V call is TRBV6-1, the J call TRBJ2-5; TRBD2 agrees at 9 bases. The CDR3 has 15 amino acids. After removal of 7 bases from V and 5 bases from J, the junction contained 11 bases not matched to a gene. Germline lookup yields CDR1 MNHNS and CDR2 SASEGT.

This clonotype came up once. This chain joins TRBV20-1 and TRBJ2-5, with 9 bases identical to TRBD1. With V trimmed by 0 bases and J by 7 bases, 12 bases remained unmatched. The germline gives CDR1 DFQATT, CDR2 SNEGSKA (reference sequence). The CDR3 has 16 residues. The CDR3, as DNA: TGCAGTGCTAGAGAGGGTGGGACAGGGCCTGAATGGACCCAGTACTTC. As protein: CSAREGGTGPEWTQYF.

The gene calls are TRBV11-2 and TRBJ2-7, with a weak D call TRBD2 (5 bases). The ends were cut back, 4 bases at V and 6 bases at J, with 25 bases in the middle. Germline CDR1 SGHAT, CDR2 FQNNGV. The CDR3 is 17 residues long. The CDR3 DNA follows: TGTGCCAGCAGCTCGGTTCTTGGGCGGGTAATGGTTGGCGAGCAGTACTTC. This codes for CASSSVLGRVMVGEQYF.

This clonotype was detected a few times. The chain recombines TRBV6-1 with TRBJ2-4; 7 bases agree with TRBD2. CDR3 length: 15 residues. Germline CDR1 is MNHNS and CDR2 is SASEGT. With 4 bases clipped from V and 7 bases from J, the junction kept 10 bases outside the gene matches. CDR3 in amino acids: CASSAPGRRGNIQYF. CDR3 nucleotides: TGTGCCAGCAGTGCACCGGGACGGCGGGGGAACATTCAGTACTTC.

Concerning this clonotype itself: Given a much more abundant clone one base away, this may be a read error. The genes are TRBV12-3 or TRBV12-4 and TRBJ2-7; D gene uncertain. Trimming cost V 6 bases and J 1 base, with 13 bases left between them. The CDR3 extends over 14 amino acids. DNA for the CDR3: TGTGCCAGCAGCCAGCGAGGAGCTTCCTACGAGCAGTACGTC. Residues: CASSQRGASYEQYV.

This clonotype was detected many times. This chain uses TRBV7-8 with TRBJ2-7; D possibly corresponds to TRBD1 (5 bases). Trimming pared 1 base from V and 2 bases from J, leaving 15 bases between. The CDR3 contains 16 residues. CDR1 and CDR2 (germline): SGHVS, FQNEAQ. The CDR3 sequence is CASSLGGRVGAYEQYF. The CDR3 nucleotides are TGTGCCAGCAGCTTAGGGGGCAGGGTGGGCGCCTACGAGCAGTACTTC. Supplemented by reference TRBV7-8 and TRBJ2-7, the full variable domain reads GAGVSQSPRYKVAKRGQDVALRCDPISGHVSLFWYQQALGQGPEFLTYFQNEAQLDKSGLPSDRFFAERPEGSVSTLKIQRTQQEDSAVYLCASSLGGRVGAYEQYFGPGTRLTVT.

Many counts were recorded for this clonotype. V is TRBV12-5 and J is TRBJ1-2; tentatively, D is TRBD1 (6 bases). Germline lookup yields CDR1 LGHNT and CDR2 FRNRAP. Trimming cost V 2 bases and J 6 bases, with 25 bases left between them. The CDR3 sequence is 18 residues long. This chain's CDR3 is CASGLILGDVGGHNGYTF. In DNA form, the CDR3 reads TGTGCTAGTGGTTTGATACTCGGCGACGTGGGGGGACATAATGGCTACACCTTC.

As for this clonotype: A much larger clone differs from this one at a single base, so this may be a read error. The genes are TRBV9 and TRBJ1-5; no definite D call. Germline V gene sequence: CDR1 SGDLS, CDR2 YYNGEE. Deletions cut 0 bases from V and 5 bases from J, with 12 bases between. The CDR3 has 15 amino acids. The DNA for the CDR3 is TGTGCCAGCAGCGTAGGTCGCCAGGACTATCAGCCCCAGCATTTT. Amino acids: CASSVGRQDYQPQHF.

To note about this clonotype: It may be a read error: a sequence one base away is much more abundant. The chain carries TRBV4-1 and TRBJ2-5; D may be TRBD2 (6 bases). Per germline, CDR1 MGHRA and CDR2 YSYEKL. The CDR3 runs to 14 residues. The CDR3 is CASGQGGNQETQYF. The CDR3, as DNA: TGCGCCAGCGGCCAAGGAGGGAACCAAGAGACCCAGTACTTC.

This clonotype was counted many times. This chain connects TRBV7-2 to TRBJ2-4; 7 bases agree with TRBD1. The CDR3 totals 15 residues. Per the germline V gene, CDR1 is SGHTA and CDR2 is FQGNSA. The J segment lost 8 bases and the V segment lost 6 bases, leaving 13 bases of the junction unmatched. The CDR3 sequence: CASSFGMDRRDIQYF. The CDR3 DNA sequence: TGTGCCAGCAGTTTCGGCATGGACAGGAGAGACATTCAGTACTTC.

This clonotype was seen many times. The genes are TRBV5-1 and TRBJ1-2; 7 bases align to TRBD1. Germline V lookup: CDR1 SGHRS, CDR2 YFSETQ. Trimming cost V 4 bases and J 4 bases; bases outside gene matches: 13. The CDR3 loop spans 16 amino acids. CDR3 coding DNA: TGCGCCAGCAGCCAGCTAGGGGGCGGCATCTCCTATGGCTACACCTTC. Amino acids: CASSQLGGGISYGYTF.

At least ten counts were recorded for this clonotype. The J gene is TRBJ2-4, the V gene TRBV19, with D tentatively TRBD1 or TRBD2 (5 bases each). V lost 2 bases, J lost 2 bases, and 16 bases lay in between. The germline V gene has CDR1 LNHDA and CDR2 SQIVND (reference sequence). This CDR3 is 17 amino acids long. The CDR3 DNA reads TGTGCCAGTAGTATATGGACGGGGACCCGGTCCAAAAACATTCAGTACTTC. Translation: CASSIWTGTRSKNIQYF.

CDR3 nucleotide sequence: TGCAGTGCTAGAGATCCCGGACAGGGTCTACGTCAGCCCCAGCATTTT. The encoded protein is CSARDPGQGLRQPQHF. This chain links TRBV20-1 with TRBJ1-5; 8 bases match TRBD1. J was trimmed by 6 bases and V by 0 bases; bases with no gene match: 10. The CDR3 extends over 16 amino acids. Germline V gives CDR1 DFQATT, CDR2 SNEGSKA (reference sequence).

J is TRBJ1-1 and V is TRBV28; D gene unclear. Trimming left V 7 bases short and J 8 bases short, with 17 bases between. The CDR3 runs 13 residues. Looked up from germline, CDR1 is MDHEN and CDR2 is SYDVKM. The CDR3 region is CASIPRGVREAFF. DNA of the CDR3: TGTGCCAGCATCCCCCGTGGTGTCAGGGAAGCTTTCTTT.

This clonotype was detected many times. A much larger clone is a single base away; this may be a read error. The rearrangement joins TRBV28 to TRBJ1-2, with D uncertain. There are 16 residues in the CDR3. V lost 7 bases and J 6 bases, leaving 24 bases between the germline ends. CDR1 is MDHEN and CDR2 is SYDVKM in the germline V gene. As DNA, the CDR3 is TGTGCCAGCACCATCCTCCAGGCAGGTGCTGCCCATGGCTACACCTTC. Translating gives CASTILQAGAAHGYTF.